This TCR beta chain was sequenced during a study of blood T cell repertoires in COVID-19. Study in general: Some COVID-19 samples were acute and others convalescent; all came from the United States, Italy and Spain. Sample material is recorded as cDNA or gDNA derived from T cells, B-cell-depleted T cells, or PBMCs.

There are 13 residues in the CDR3. Germline V gene lookup returns CDR1 SEHNR and CDR2 FQNEAQ (reference sequence). Trimming pared 5 bases from V and 4 bases from J, leaving 11 bases between. Using immunoSEQ multiplex PCR, the repertoire was profiled, and TCRdb retains in-frame clones only, with some absent. The table has more than 110,000 clones, roughly four fifths seen once. The chain employs TRBV7-9 and TRBJ1-1; D is perhaps TRBD1 (6 bases). Source material: peripheral blood. This sequence originates from a human donor in a cohort sampled during active COVID-19. Here the CDR3 DNA reads TGTGCCAGCAGCCCCCAGGGGCGCACTGAAGCTTTCTTT. It encodes CASSPQGRTEAFF.